These T cell receptor beta chains were read from a single sample in a study of OX40 agonist ivuxolimab in advanced cancers. Libraries were prepared by immunoSEQ multiplex PCR; TCRdb keeps only in-frame clonotypes and omits some of them. The table shows roughly 92,000 clones, with roughly four fifths occurring only once. The input for sequencing was CD4+ or CD8+ T cells sorted from blood, taken in a trial of the OX40 agonist ivuxolimab. The source is an adult with an advanced solid tumor such as melanoma, head and neck, liver or kidney cancer. Both conserved end residues are part of each CDR3. D genes are given only for firm matches. Clone size is shown for a subset of rows, as once, few, many or a class of expanded clone.

CDR3nt | CDR3aa | abundance | j_gene | v_gene | d_gene
TGTGCCAGCAGCTTAGGGCCCTACAATGAGCAGTTCTTC | CASSLGPYNEQFF | NA | TRBJ2-1 | TRBV7-3 | NA
TGTGCCAGCAGCCTAGGCAATTCAGGGATAAACATTCAGTACTTC | CASSLGNSGINIQYF | NA | TRBJ2-4 | TRBV7-3 | NA
TGTGCCAGCAGCTTGGTAGTAGCCGAGCCCACAGATACGCAGTATTTT | CASSLVVAEPTDTQYF | NA | TRBJ2-3 | TRBV5-6 | NA
TGCGCCAGCAGTCGACCGACAGGGGGCGGCCGCAGCCGGCCCCAGCATTTT | CASSRPTGGGRSRPQHF | NA | TRBJ1-5 | TRBV5-1 | TRBD1
TGTGCCAGCAGCATACATGCCACCGGGGAGCTGTTTTTT | CASSIHATGELFF | NA | TRBJ2-2 | TRBV9 | NA
TGTGCCACAAAGGGAGGCACAGATACGCAGTATTTT | CATKGGTDTQYF | NA | TRBJ2-3 | TRBV10-3 | NA
TGCGCCAGCAAGCTGACACAGGGTTACGAGCAGTACTTC | CASKLTQGYEQYF | once | TRBJ2-7 | TRBV5-1 | NA
TGCGCCAGCAGTGACAGCGGACCTAGCACAGATACGCAGTATTTT | CASSDSGPSTDTQYF | NA | TRBJ2-3 | TRBV10-1 | NA
TGCGCCAGCAGCCCCCACAATGAGCAGTTCTTC | CASSPHNEQFF | NA | TRBJ2-1 | TRBV5-1 | NA
TGTGCCAGCAGCTTGGGGGCGCGGAACGAGCAGTACTTC | CASSLGARNEQYF | NA | TRBJ2-7 | TRBV5-6 | NA
TGCAGCGTTGAAGGGGGACAGGGGTCCACAGATACGCAGTATTTT | CSVEGGQGSTDTQYF | NA | TRBJ2-3 | TRBV29-1 | TRBD1
TGTGCCAGCAGCCACCTGGACAGGGCCCTTCTTAGCTACACCTTC | CASSHLDRALLSYTF | NA | TRBJ1-2 | TRBV5-4 | TRBD1
TGTGCCAGCTCACCAGGACAGACCTACGAGCAGTACTTC | CASSPGQTYEQYF | NA | TRBJ2-7 | TRBV18 | NA
TGCGCCAGCAGCACCTGGGGAGAGACCCAGTACTTC | CASSTWGETQYF | NA | TRBJ2-5 | TRBV5-1 | NA
TGCGCCAGCAGCTTGGACAATAGCGGGAGACTCTACAATGAGCAGTTCTTC | CASSLDNSGRLYNEQFF | NA | TRBJ2-1 | TRBV5-1 | TRBD2
TGCGCCAGCAGCCAAGATGGGGGGACACAAGGTCTCTCTGGGGCCAACGTCCTGACTTTC | CASSQDGGTQGLSGANVLTF | once | TRBJ2-6 | TRBV4-1 | NA
TGTGCCAGCAGTAACACAGTAAACACCGGGGAGCTGTTTTTT | CASSNTVNTGELFF | NA | TRBJ2-2 | TRBV6-5 | NA
TGTGCCAGCAGCTTGGGACACTTAGCCAAAAACATTCAGTACTTC | CASSLGHLAKNIQYF | once | TRBJ2-4 | TRBV7-2 | NA
TGTGCCAGTAGTGACAGGGGGAGGACTGAAGCTTTCTTT | CASSDRGRTEAFF | NA | TRBJ1-1 | TRBV19 | TRBD1
TGTGCCAGCAGTGAATGGAATAAAGGGGGAGAGACTGAAGCTTTCTTT | CASSEWNKGGETEAFF | NA | TRBJ1-1 | TRBV25-1 | NA
TGTGCCAGCAGTCCCGGGGTAGCCAAAAACATTCAGTACTTC | CASSPGVAKNIQYF | NA | TRBJ2-4 | TRBV6-5 | NA
TGTGCCAGCAGTGACCGGGACAGAGCTTTCTTT | CASSDRDRAFF | NA | TRBJ1-1 | TRBV25-1 | TRBD1
TGCAGTGCTAAGAATGGGGAGACCCAGTACTTC | CSAKNGETQYF | NA | TRBJ2-5 | TRBV20-1 | NA
TGTGCCAGCAGCTTGCCGGGAGGGCCGGGGGAGCAGTACTTC | CASSLPGGPGEQYF | NA | TRBJ2-7 | TRBV5-4 | TRBD2
TGTGCCAGCTCACCTTCTGGGACTAGCGGGGGCTACGAGCAGTACTTC | CASSPSGTSGGYEQYF | few | TRBJ2-7 | TRBV18 | TRBD2
TGTGCCAGCAGTTACTCAAGGACGGTCAATTCACCCCTCCACTTT | CASSYSRTVNSPLHF | few | TRBJ1-6 | TRBV6-6 | NA
TGTGCCAGCAGCTCGGGACAGGGCGCTAAAGAGACCCAGTACTTC | CASSSGQGAKETQYF | few | TRBJ2-5 | TRBV7-2 | TRBD1
TGTGCCAGCAGTTACGACAGGGGTCACTACGAGCAGTACTTC | CASSYDRGHYEQYF | NA | TRBJ2-7 | TRBV6-5 | TRBD1
TGTGCCAGCAGCGTAGGTAACAGGGCGAACACTGAAGCTTTCTTT | CASSVGNRANTEAFF | NA | TRBJ1-1 | TRBV9 | NA
TGTGCCATCAGTGATGACAGACTAGCGGGAGGATCATCCCCCTACGAGCAGTACTTC | CAISDDRLAGGSSPYEQYF | NA | TRBJ2-7 | TRBV10-3 | TRBD2
TGTGCCTGGAGTCTACAGGGGGTCAGCTCCTATAATTCACCCCTCCACTTT | CAWSLQGVSSYNSPLHF | NA | TRBJ1-6 | TRBV30 | TRBD1
TGTGCCATCAGTGGGGACAGGGGGCCGGCAGCGTCCTACAATGAGCAGTTCTTC | CAISGDRGPAASYNEQFF | NA | TRBJ2-1 | TRBV10-3 | TRBD1
TGTGCCAGCAGCTTCCTACAGGGCTACGAGCAGTACTTC | CASSFLQGYEQYF | NA | TRBJ2-7 | TRBV7-9 | NA
TGCAGTGCTAGGGAGAACACTGAAGCTTTCTTT | CSARENTEAFF | NA | TRBJ1-1 | TRBV20-1 | NA
TGTGCCAGCAGCTCCGCTGGCAGGGAGGGTGATGGCTACACCTTC | CASSSAGREGDGYTF | NA | TRBJ1-2 | TRBV5-5 | NA
TGTGCCAGCAGCCTGGGACAGACGGTATACGAGCAGTACTTC | CASSLGQTVYEQYF | NA | TRBJ2-7 | TRBV5-4 | TRBD1
TGCGCCAGCAGCCCTGGTCGACAAATGAACACTGAAGCTTTCTTT | CASSPGRQMNTEAFF | once | TRBJ1-1 | TRBV5-1 | NA
TGTGCCAGCGGCAAGTCCGGGACAGGGGTGTTCAATGAGCAGTTCTTC | CASGKSGTGVFNEQFF | NA | TRBJ2-1 | TRBV27 | TRBD1
TGTGCCAGCACCGGGCCTCAGGGGGTACCCTACGAGCAGTACTTC | CASTGPQGVPYEQYF | NA | TRBJ2-7 | TRBV6-6 | TRBD1
TGTGCCAGCAGCTTTCTTAGCGGGGGCCCTAATGAGCAGTTCTTC | CASSFLSGGPNEQFF | NA | TRBJ2-1 | TRBV7-8 | TRBD2